Each of the 24 T cell receptor beta chains below was sequenced from the same sample in a study of CD8 T cells in ankylosing spondylitis. These receptors lack a known antigen. Study-level results: Apparently characteristic of ankylosing spondylitis blood was a TCR beta motif (roughly 8 highly homologous variants).

From the 5' RACE reads, TCRdb called clonotypes with MiXCR, one entry per CDR3 protein. The table has a few hundred thousand distinct CDR3 sequences, more than 9.5% seen once. Source material: blood, either unsorted or a sorted T cell fraction (not recorded which). Receptors were obtained from a male donor with ankylosing spondylitis.

This clonotype appeared many times. The gene calls are TRBV5-1 and TRBJ2-5; no firm D call. V was clipped by 0 bases and J by 4 bases, with 10 bases between them. Germline loops: CDR1 SGHRS, CDR2 YFSETQ. The CDR3 length is 14 residues. This CDR3 reads CASSLAQSGETQYF. In DNA form, the CDR3 reads TGCGCCAGCAGCTTGGCCCAGAGTGGAGAGACCCAGTACTTC. Based on the CDR3 plus reference TRBV5-1 and TRBJ2-5, the full variable domain is KAGVTQTPRYLIKTRGQQVTLSCSPISGHRSVSWYQQTPGQGLQFLFEYFSETQRNKGNFPGRFSGRQFSNSRSEMNVSTLELGDSALYLCASSLAQSGETQYFGPGTRLLVL.

The gene calls are TRBV5-1 and TRBJ2-3; tentatively, D is TRBD2 (6 bases). The CDR3 contains 14 residues. Germline loops: CDR1 SGHRS, CDR2 YFSETQ. Trimming shortened V by 0 bases and J by 6 bases, and 11 bases separated the two germline ends. The CDR3 coding sequence is TGCGCCAGCAGCTTGGATAGCGGAGGCGATACGCAGTATTTT. This codes for CASSLDSGGDTQYF.

This clonotype has a single count. The chain is built from TRBV19 and TRBJ1-2; the match to TRBD1 covers 10 bases. Germline V lookup: CDR1 LNHDA, CDR2 SQIVND (reference sequence). The CDR3 covers 14 residues. V trimming: 6 bases; J trimming: 5 bases; junction bases outside the gene matches: 6. The CDR3: CASRPRQGAYGYTF. The CDR3 nucleotides read TGTGCCAGTAGGCCCAGACAGGGGGCATATGGCTACACCTTC.

V and J are TRBV20-1 and TRBJ2-5; no reliable D call. V lost 4 bases and J lost 5, with 11 bases in between. This CDR3 comprises 12 residues. Germline V gives CDR1 DFQATT, CDR2 SNEGSKA (reference sequence). The CDR3 DNA follows: TGCAGTGCTATCGGCGTCGTGGAGACCCAGTACTTC. The encoded protein is CSAIGVVETQYF.

There are a few counts of this clonotype. The rearrangement joins TRBV7-9 to TRBJ2-7; no definite D call. The CDR3 consists of 14 residues. Germline V CDR1 and CDR2: SEHNR, FQNEAQ (reference sequence). Trimming shortened V by 4 bases and J by 4 bases, and 14 bases separated the two germline ends. The CDR3 loop is CASSSRKMGYEQYF. The CDR3 DNA reads as TGTGCCAGCAGCTCGAGAAAGATGGGGTACGAGCAGTACTTC.

This rearrangement joins TRBV4-1 to TRBJ2-1; the D gene is possibly TRBD1 (6 bases). CDR1 and CDR2 (germline): MGHRA, YSYEKL. V was cut by 3 bases and J by 1 base, with 16 bases left in between. The CDR3 extends over 17 amino acids. In nucleotides, the CDR3 is TGCGCCAGCAGCCAGGGCCCCGGGACACTTTCCTACAATGAGCAGTTCTTC. This codes for CASSQGPGTLSYNEQFF.

Only a few counts were recorded for this clonotype. CDR3 protein: CASSSGLAGEDEQFF. The DNA for the CDR3 is TGTGCCAGCAGCTCTGGACTAGCGGGGGAGGATGAGCAGTTCTTC. J is TRBJ2-1 and V is TRBV6-1; 13 bases are a match to TRBD2. J gave up 8 bases and V 6 bases, and 7 bases lay outside the gene matches. Per germline, CDR1 MNHNS and CDR2 SASEGT. CDR3 length equals 15 residues.

This clonotype was counted between two and nine times. The CDR3 is CATSRDRLRTTYEQYF. In nucleotides, the CDR3 is TGTGCCACCAGCAGAGATCGGCTTCGGACGACATACGAGCAGTACTTC. The V and J genes are TRBV15 and TRBJ2-7; D call uncertain. Trimming pared 0 bases from V and 4 bases from J, leaving 16 bases between. Germline assignment: CDR1 LNHNV and CDR2 YYDKDF (reference sequence). CDR3 length: 16 amino acids.

This clonotype came up a few times. The rearrangement links TRBV9 to TRBJ2-3; D unclear. This CDR3 contains 13 residues. CDR1 is SGDLS, CDR2 YYNGEE, per germline. Trimming removed 4 bases from V and 3 bases from J, with 9 bases in between. CDR3 bases: TGTGCCAGCAGCCCTCGACTTACAGATACGCAGTATTTT. This gives the protein CASSPRLTDTQYF.

This clonotype was detected many times. DNA of the CDR3: TGTGCCAGCAGTTTAATAGAATTCGGCAATGAGCAGTTCTTC. The encoded protein is CASSLIEFGNEQFF. The V and J genes are TRBV12-3 or TRBV12-4 and TRBJ2-1; D remains ambiguous. Trimming removed 2 bases from V and 6 bases from J, with 11 bases in between. CDR3 length equals 14 residues.

The rearrangement joins TRBV9 to TRBJ2-5, with D uncertain. Germline V gives CDR1 SGDLS, CDR2 YYNGEE. This CDR3 region has 13 residues. The ends were cut back, 2 bases at V and 10 bases at J, with 15 bases in the middle. The CDR3 region is CASSVSPVLDQYF. DNA of the CDR3: TGTGCCAGCAGCGTCTCGCCCGTCCTTGACCAGTACTTC.

The V call is TRBV4-1, the J call TRBJ1-2, with a tentative D call TRBD1 (5 bases). This CDR3 contains 14 residues. V shed 3 bases and J shed 4 bases, with 12 bases lying between them. Germline values: CDR1 MGHRA, CDR2 YSYEKL. CDR3 region: CASSQFGTAYGYTF. CDR3 coding DNA: TGCGCCAGCAGCCAGTTCGGGACCGCCTATGGCTACACCTTC.

Only a few counts were recorded for this clonotype. The genes are TRBV3-1 and TRBJ1-2; D not resolved. The CDR3 is 12 residues long. Germline values: CDR1 LGHDT, CDR2 YNNKEL (reference sequence). Deletions cut 2 bases from V and 3 bases from J, with 4 bases between. CDR3 amino acids: CASSQPDYGYTF. CDR3 nucleotide sequence: TGTGCCAGCAGCCAACCAGACTATGGCTACACCTTC.

There are a few counts of this clonotype. The V call is TRBV14, the J call TRBJ1-3; D gene ambiguous. Trimming stripped 6 bases from V and 0 bases from J, with 6 bases between. Germline CDR1 is SGHDN and CDR2 is FVKESK. This CDR3 is built from 13 residues. For the CDR3, the DNA is TGTGCCAGCAGGATAAGCTCTGGAAACACCATATATTTT. This gives the protein CASRISSGNTIYF.

The chain carries TRBV15 and TRBJ2-2; D call uncertain. V lost 3 bases, J lost 2 bases, and 7 bases lay in between. Germline V gene data show CDR1 as LNHNV and CDR2 as YYDKDF (reference sequence). CDR3 length equals 14 residues. CDR3 in DNA: TGTGCCACCAGCAGGCCAGTAAACACCGGGGAGCTGTTTTTT. Protein product: CATSRPVNTGELFF.

The CDR3 nucleotides are TGTGCCACCAGCAGACGTAACAATGAGCAGTTCTTC. Protein product: CATSRRNNEQFF. The V call is TRBV15, the J call TRBJ2-1, with no clear D. CDR3 size: 12 residues. The germline V gene encodes CDR1 LNHNV and CDR2 YYDKDF (reference sequence). V was shortened by 2 bases and J by 5 bases, with 4 bases between the two germline ends.

This clonotype was counted at least ten times. This chain joins TRBV5-1 and TRBJ2-3; D might be TRBD1 or TRBD2, each matching 5 bases. The length of the CDR3 is 14 residues. V lost 2 bases, J lost 6 bases, and 13 bases lay in between. Germline values: CDR1 SGHRS, CDR2 YFSETQ. As DNA, the CDR3 is TGCGCCAGCAGCTTTGGGGGAGTCAGGGATACGCAGTATTTT. Amino acids: CASSFGGVRDTQYF.

This clonotype came up many times. The J gene is TRBJ2-1, the V gene TRBV3-1, with D unclear. Germline assignment: CDR1 LGHDT and CDR2 YNNKEL (reference sequence). V gave up 4 bases and J gave up 5 bases, with 9 bases separating them. There are 13 residues in the CDR3. The CDR3 spells CASSPREHNEQFF. As DNA, the CDR3 is TGTGCCAGCAGCCCCAGAGAGCACAATGAGCAGTTCTTC.

This clonotype was picked up a small number of times. The rearrangement links TRBV29-1 to TRBJ1-2; D is possibly TRBD1 (5 bases). Germline V lookup: CDR1 SQVTM, CDR2 ANQGSEA. Trimming cost V 6 bases and J 4 bases, with 12 bases left between them. The CDR3 consists of 12 residues. This CDR3 is CSVERGGYGYTF. As DNA, the CDR3 is TGCAGCGTCGAGCGGGGGGGCTATGGCTACACCTTC. The whole variable domain, remainder taken from reference TRBV29-1 and TRBJ1-2, is SAVISQKPSRDICQRGTSLTIQCQVDSQVTMMFWYRQQPGQSLTLIATANQGSEATYESGFVIDKFPISRPNLTFSTLTVSNMSPEDSSIYLCSVERGGYGYTFGSGTRLTVV.

The chain has TRBV5-1 and TRBJ2-2, with 10 bases that match TRBD2. This CDR3 comprises 17 residues. CDR1 is SGHRS and CDR2 is YFSETQ in the germline V gene. The trim removed 1 base at V and 4 bases at J, leaving 7 bases unmatched. Written as DNA, the CDR3 is TGCGCCAGCAGCTTGAGGGTAGCGGGAGGAGGCACCGGGGAGCTGTTTTTT. This gives the protein CASSLRVAGGGTGELFF.

This clonotype was detected a few times. CDR3 sequence (DNA): TGTGCCAGCAGTTTAGGCCCCTCGGGGAACGAGCAGTACTTC. The encoded protein is CASSLGPSGNEQYF. The chain has TRBV9 and TRBJ2-7; D is possibly TRBD2 (5 bases). Germline CDR1 SGDLS, CDR2 YYNGEE. The CDR3 totals 14 residues. V lost 5 bases and J lost 5, with 17 bases in between.

This clonotype was detected a few times. This rearrangement joins TRBV9 to TRBJ1-1; TRBD1 matches 11 bases. Per the germline V gene, CDR1 is SGDLS and CDR2 is YYNGEE. With V trimmed by 3 bases and J by 5 bases, 6 bases remained unmatched. The CDR3 is 15 amino acids. DNA of the CDR3: TGTGCCAGCAGCGCAAAGGGGGACAGGGGGACTGAAGCTTTCTTT. This codes for CASSAKGDRGTEAFF.

This clonotype appeared a few times. The chain is built from TRBV24-1 and TRBJ2-2, with D perhaps matching TRBD1 or TRBD2 (5 bases each). V was clipped by 0 bases and J by 2 bases, with 15 bases between them. Germline-derived CDR1 and CDR2 are KGHDR and SFDVKD. This CDR3 comprises 18 residues. DNA for the CDR3: TGTGCCACCAGTGATTTGGGAGCCGGGACGGCCAACACCGGGGAGCTGTTTTTT. It is translated as CATSDLGAGTANTGELFF.

As concerns this clonotype: The junction departs from the called germline gene at one end, perhaps through a read error. V gene TRBV12-5 combines with J gene TRBJ1-1; tentatively, D is TRBD1 (5 bases). The CDR3 extends over 13 amino acids. CDR1 is LGHNT and CDR2 is FRNRAP in the germline V gene. CDR3 sequence (DNA): TGTACTAGTGGTTCGACAGTTAACACTGAAGCTTTCTTT. This gives the protein CTSGSTVNTEAFF.